This T cell receptor (beta chain) was sequenced in a study of cytotoxic CD8 clonotypes in ibrutinib-treated CLL. Measured with immunoSEQ multiplex PCR; TCRdb has only the in-frame clones, and not every one. This sample has tens of thousands of clones, with approximately 68% found just once. The CDR3 runs 14 residues. With 0 bases removed from V and 0 bases from J, the gap between germline ends came to 6 bases. Per germline, CDR1 LNHNV and CDR2 YYDKDF (reference sequence). This TCR was sampled from a human donor with chronic lymphocytic leukemia. The sample here was PBMCs, taken after 24 months of ibrutinib treatment. V usage is TRBV15 and J usage is TRBJ2-7; D call uncertain. The CDR3 nucleotides are TGTGCCACCAGCAGAGACATTACCTCCTACGAGCAGTACTTC. Its protein product is CATSRDITSYEQYF. The full variable domain, its missing parts supplied by reference TRBV15 and TRBJ2-7, is DAMVIQNPRYQVTQFGKPVTLSCSQTLNHNVMYWYQQKSSQAPKLLFHYYDKDFNNEADTPDNFQSRRPNTSFCFLDIRSPGLGDTAMYLCATSRDITSYEQYFGPGTRLTVT.